What follows describes a single T cell receptor (beta chain). Its antigen is currently unknown. The data belong to a study of CD8 T cells in Susac syndrome. CD8+ and CD4+ T cells circulating in blood were sequenced for TCR beta. Patients with Susac syndrome met the recently defined diagnostic criteria for definite or probable disease. Reverse transcription of 0.5 to 1 ug RNA was carried out with random hexamers. TCRdb re-derived calls from the immunoSEQ multiplex PCR reads in MiXCR, one entry per CDR3 protein. Of 170,000 or so distinct CDR3 sequences in the sample, under 95% are singletons; the top ten hold 0.12%. Points from the study as a whole: The CD4+ T cell repertoires that were profiled in Susac syndrome showed no clonal expansion.

Sequencing used CD4+ T cells from PBMCs. The TCR sequence derives from a human donor with Susac syndrome.

CDR3 loop: CASSPPGTAKAFF. The CDR3 nucleotides read TGTGCCAGCTCACCACCGGGGACAGCGAAAGCTTTCTTT. The gene calls are TRBV18 and TRBJ1-1; 7 bases match TRBD1. Germline V gene data show CDR1 as KGHSH and CDR2 as LQKENI. Trimming cost V 0 bases and J 9 bases; bases outside gene matches: 4. The CDR3 has 13 residues.